These T cell receptor beta chains were read from a single sample in a study of PD-1 blockade in classical Hodgkin lymphoma. Repertoires were generated with immunoSEQ multiplex PCR, while TCRdb's copy carries only in-frame clones and drops some. The sample lists tens of thousands of clones; around 85% were seen once. Sample: CD4+ T cells from blood, taken before the fourth cycle of nivolumab. Receptor source: a human donor with classical Hodgkin lymphoma. Each CDR3 is given with its conserved first and last residue. D genes are given only for firm matches. A row's size may be missing; if present it is once, few, many or a size class.

>NA|TRBV2|TRBJ2-3|TRBD1
TGTGCCAGCAGTGAACGGCAGGGGGCAAGAGATACGCAGTATTTT
CASSERQGARDTQYF
>once|TRBV7-9|TRBJ2-7|NA
TGTGCCAGCAGCTTAGACTACTCCTACGAGCAGTACTTC
CASSLDYSYEQYF
>NA|TRBV7-9|TRBJ1-2|TRBD1
TGTGCCAGCAGCACCCGGGACAGCTATGGCTACACCTTC
CASSTRDSYGYTF
>NA|TRBV7-2|TRBJ2-3|NA
TGTGCCGGGCGATGGGGGCCCCAAAGCACAGATACGCAGTATTTT
CAGRWGPQSTDTQYF
>NA|TRBV7-9|TRBJ2-3|NA
TGTGCCAGCAGCCGGTCGGGTACAGATACGCAGTATTTT
CASSRSGTDTQYF
>once|TRBV28|TRBJ2-7|NA
TGTGCCAGCAGTATAAGAGACAGGTATAGCGGGCAGTACTTC
CASSIRDRYSGQYF
>NA|TRBV7-2|TRBJ1-2|NA
TGTGCCAGCAGCTGGGCCAGGGAGGAGGGCTACACCTTC
CASSWAREEGYTF
>NA|TRBV9|TRBJ1-3|NA
TGTGCCAGCAGCCCTCAGGCGGGGGGTTCCTCCTCTGGAAACACCATATATTTT
CASSPQAGGSSSGNTIYF
>NA|TRBV7-9|TRBJ2-5|TRBD2
TGTGCCAGCAGCTTGGGACTAGCGGGGGGAAGCCAAGAGACCCAGTACTTC
CASSLGLAGGSQETQYF
>once|TRBV28|TRBJ2-3|TRBD2
TGTGCCAGCCTTATAGGCGGGGGGACAGATACGCAGTATTTT
CASLIGGGTDTQYF
>NA|TRBV29-1|TRBJ1-1|NA
TGCAGCGCGGGTCCTTGGTTGAACACTGAAGCTTTCTTT
CSAGPWLNTEAFF
>once|TRBV5-8|TRBJ2-3|NA
TGTGCCAGCAGCCTTGGGACGGCTAGCACAGATACGCAGTATTTT
CASSLGTASTDTQYF
>NA|TRBV11-3|TRBJ2-7|NA
TGTGCCAGCAGCTCATGGACAGACTCCTACGAGCAGTACTTC
CASSSWTDSYEQYF
>NA|TRBV4-2|TRBJ1-2|NA
TGTGCCAGCAGCCAAAGGTCCTCGCGCGAAGTAAACTATGGCTACACCTTC
CASSQRSSREVNYGYTF
>NA|TRBV7-3|TRBJ1-2|TRBD1
TGTGCCAGCAGCGTTACAGGGGGCCAGGGCTATGGCTACACCTTC
CASSVTGGQGYGYTF